The rows below give T cell receptor beta chains drawn from one sample of a study of CXCR3-negative and CXCR3-positive naive CD8 T cells. TCRdb re-analyzed the 5' RACE reads; it lists each CDR3 protein once, without DNA. The repertoire table contains 130,000 to 150,000 distinct CDR3 sequences. Sequenced sample: naive CXCR3+ CD8+ T cells from blood. Receptor source: a human donor in good health. Some clones in this sample may be carry-over from other donors' samples. Each CDR3 is given with its conserved first and last residue.

V gene	J gene	CDR3 protein
TRBV19	TRBJ2-7	CASSISEWGANEQYF
TRBV29-1	TRBJ2-1	CSVAPRRGDFINEQFF
TRBV11-2	TRBJ2-3	CASSSGTSIDTQYF
TRBV30	TRBJ1-2	CAWSEHLDYTF
TRBV3-1	TRBJ2-4	CASSQVARQALAKNIQYF
TRBV7-9	TRBJ2-1	CASSRLAGDGNEQFF
TRBV20-1	TRBJ2-1	CSAPREDNEQFF
TRBV4-3	TRBJ2-7	CASSQDGGFGGSAYEQYF
TRBV7-9	TRBJ2-7	CASAEGDEQYF
TRBV7-6	TRBJ2-5	CASSGRDPIEETQYF
TRBV7-9	TRBJ2-3	CAGLAGDDTQYF
TRBV12-3/TRBV12-4	TRBJ2-1	CASSLLAGPPINEQFF
TRBV7-9	TRBJ1-4	CASSGGTGFYEKLFF
TRBV9	TRBJ1-2	CASSVVGDDYGYTF
TRBV12-3/TRBV12-4	TRBJ1-2	CASSIAWTGDGYTF
TRBV4-2	TRBJ2-1	CASSQVGGRSYNEQFF
TRBV7-6	TRBJ1-1	CASRRGVNTEAFF
TRBV11-3	TRBJ1-6	CASSVRGTADNSPLHF
TRBV7-3	TRBJ2-1	CASSPGTSGAGYNEQFF
TRBV7-2	TRBJ2-7	CASSLEGQGYYEQYF
TRBV7-3	TRBJ2-2	CASSLMGGEYTGELFF
TRBV7-9	TRBJ1-4	CASRNQGVDEKLFF
TRBV7-3	TRBJ2-1	CASSSTWLALYNEQFF
TRBV29-1	TRBJ1-2	CSVQTTGTGGFYGYTF
TRBV6-1	TRBJ2-1	CASSATGRFDNEQFF
TRBV5-1	TRBJ2-1	CASSDGGLAQNYNEQFF